The 11 T cell receptor beta chains below were found in one sample sequenced in a study of metastatic and nonmetastatic thyroid tumors. MiXCR was used by TCRdb to re-call the PCR reads. The sample has about 21,000 clones; around 20% are singletons. The entire patient cohort was treatment-naive prior to thyroid surgery. The specimen sequenced was blood. These receptor sequences come from a male donor with papillary thyroid cancer or a benign thyroid nodule (not recorded which). Some clones in this sample may be carry-over from other donors' samples.

By its share, this clone is medium-sized. The sample has other DNA sequences that encode this CDR3 too. The CDR3 sequence is CASSHPTSFISGYTF. The DNA for the CDR3 is TGTGCCAGCAGTCACCCAACCAGTTTTATCTCTGGCTACACCTTC. The chain joins TRBV12-3 or TRBV12-4 to TRBJ1-2; D gene unclear. The CDR3 length is 15 residues. V shed 5 bases and J shed 7 bases, with 20 bases lying between them.

This clone has a count of ten or more. The chain has TRBV20-1 and TRBJ1-6, with 11 bases lining up with TRBD1. This CDR3 spans 14 amino acids. The germline CDR1 and CDR2 sequences are DFQATT and SNEGSKA (reference sequence). V lost 4 bases to trimming and J lost 8 bases; unmatched junction nucleotides: 4. CDR3 residues: CSATGQGAHSPLHF. In nucleotides, the CDR3 is TGCAGTGCTACCGGACAGGGGGCACATTCACCCCTCCACTTT.

This clone is termed medium-sized. The chain carries TRBV5-1 and TRBJ2-2; 14 bases match TRBD2. This CDR3 region has 17 residues. CDR1 is SGHRS, CDR2 YFSETQ, per germline. The trim removed 4 bases at V and 7 bases at J, leaving 9 bases unmatched. CDR3 amino acids: CASSPPGLAGEVGELFF. CDR3 coding DNA: TGCGCCAGCAGCCCTCCGGGACTAGCGGGGGAAGTCGGGGAGCTGTTTTTT.

The gene calls are TRBV6-2 or TRBV6-3 and TRBJ1-1; D remains ambiguous. This CDR3 has 15 residues. V was pared by 0 bases and J by 4 bases, with 12 bases between. Germline V CDR1 and CDR2: MNHEY, SVGEGT. CDR3 amino acids: CASSYSGVGGTEAFF. CDR3 coding DNA: TGTGCCAGCAGTTACTCCGGGGTGGGCGGCACTGAAGCTTTCTTT.

This clone was observed many times. The rearrangement links TRBV12-3 or TRBV12-4 to TRBJ2-1; 10 positions match TRBD1. The J segment lost 7 bases and the V segment lost 6 bases, leaving 3 bases of the junction unmatched. CDR3 length: 13 residues. The CDR3 coding sequence is TGTGCCAGCAGAGGGACAGGGGAAAATGAGCAGTTCTTC. This translates into CASRGTGENEQFF.

This clone has a count of ten or more. V and J are TRBV30 and TRBJ2-1; D gene ambiguous. The CDR3 extends over 13 amino acids. Trimming took 3 bases from V and 0 from J, leaving 6 bases between them. Germline assignment: CDR1 GTSNPN and CDR2 SVGIG (reference sequence). CDR3 sequence: CAWSLSSYNEQFF. The DNA for the CDR3 is TGTGCCTGGAGCCTTAGCTCCTACAATGAGCAGTTCTTC.

This clone appeared many times. The rearrangement links TRBV27 to TRBJ1-5; TRBD1 matches 7 bases. Losses at the gene ends were 2 bases for V and 2 bases for J; bases not matched to a gene: 0. Germline V gene data show CDR1 as MNHEY and CDR2 as SMNVEV (reference sequence). This CDR3 is 14 amino acids long. CDR3 in DNA: TGTGCCAGCAGTTTAGGACAGGGCAATCAGCCCCAGCATTTT. This sequence encodes CASSLGQGNQPQHF.

This clone appeared many times. The rearrangement links TRBV19 to TRBJ1-4; 7 bases agree with TRBD1. The germline V gene encodes CDR1 LNHDA and CDR2 SQIVND (reference sequence). The CDR3 has 15 residues. Trimming cost V 4 bases and J 7 bases; bases outside gene matches: 9. The DNA of the CDR3 is TGTGCCAGTAGTAGCCCGACAGGGTGGGGTGAAAAACTGTTTTTT. Translated, it gives CASSSPTGWGEKLFF.

For the CDR3, the DNA is TGTGCCAGCAGCTCCAGCGGTGAGACCACAGATACGCAGTATTTT. It is translated as CASSSSGETTDTQYF. The chain uses TRBV7-3 and TRBJ2-3; maybe TRBD2 (5 bases). The CDR3 is 15 amino acids. With 4 bases removed from V and 2 bases from J, the gap between germline ends came to 13 bases. Germline V gene data show CDR1 as SGHTA and CDR2 as FQGTGA.

The gene calls are TRBV5-1 and TRBJ2-2; D perhaps matches TRBD1 (6 bases). Trimming left V 2 bases short and J 6 bases short, with 14 bases between. Per germline, CDR1 SGHRS and CDR2 YFSETQ. The length of the CDR3 is 15 residues. The CDR3 sequence is CASSFEQGRSGELFF. CDR3 DNA: TGCGCCAGCAGCTTTGAGCAGGGGCGATCCGGGGAGCTGTTTTTT.

In this sample, this clone turned up many times. The rearrangement uses TRBV5-1 and TRBJ2-2; maybe TRBD1 (6 bases). Germline V lookup: CDR1 SGHRS, CDR2 YFSETQ. This CDR3 spans 15 amino acids. V lost 2 bases, J lost 3 bases, and 11 bases lay in between. The CDR3 nucleotides are TGCGCCAGCAGCTTAGGACAGTCCCACACCGGGGAGCTGTTTTTT. Residues: CASSLGQSHTGELFF.